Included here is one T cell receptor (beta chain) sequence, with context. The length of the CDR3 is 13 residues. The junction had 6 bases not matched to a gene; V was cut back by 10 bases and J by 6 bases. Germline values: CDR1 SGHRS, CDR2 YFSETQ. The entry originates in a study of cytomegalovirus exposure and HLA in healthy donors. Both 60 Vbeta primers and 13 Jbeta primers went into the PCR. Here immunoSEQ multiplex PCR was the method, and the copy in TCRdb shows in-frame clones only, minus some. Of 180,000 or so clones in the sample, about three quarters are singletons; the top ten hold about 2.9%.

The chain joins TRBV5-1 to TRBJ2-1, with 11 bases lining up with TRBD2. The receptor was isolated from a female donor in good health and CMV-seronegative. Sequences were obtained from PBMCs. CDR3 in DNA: TGCGCCTGGCGGCTAGCGGGGGGCAATGAGCAGTTCTTC. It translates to CAWRLAGGNEQFF.